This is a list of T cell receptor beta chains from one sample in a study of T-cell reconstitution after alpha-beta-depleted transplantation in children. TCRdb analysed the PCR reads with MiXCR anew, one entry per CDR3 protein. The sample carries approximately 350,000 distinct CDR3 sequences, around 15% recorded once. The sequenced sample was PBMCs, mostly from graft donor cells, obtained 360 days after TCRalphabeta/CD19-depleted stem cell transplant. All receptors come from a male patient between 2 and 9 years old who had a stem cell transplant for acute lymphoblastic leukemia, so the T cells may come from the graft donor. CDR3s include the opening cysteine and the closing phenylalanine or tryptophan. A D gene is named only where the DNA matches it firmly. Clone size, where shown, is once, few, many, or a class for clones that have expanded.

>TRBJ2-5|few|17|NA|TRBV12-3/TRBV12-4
CASSLLSGVRGQETQYF
TGTGCCAGCAGTTTATTATCCGGGGTGAGGGGGCAAGAGACCCAGTACTTC
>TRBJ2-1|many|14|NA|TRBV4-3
CASSQEVGFKGQFF
TGCGCCAGCAGCCAAGAAGTGGGGTTCAAGGGGCAGTTCTTC
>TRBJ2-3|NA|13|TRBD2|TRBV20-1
CSANPAGVGTQYF
TGCAGTGCTAATCCAGCGGGAGTTGGTACGCAGTATTTT
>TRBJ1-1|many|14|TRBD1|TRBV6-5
CASSYTGVNTEAFF
TGTGCCAGCAGTTACACAGGGGTTAACACTGAAGCTTTCTTT
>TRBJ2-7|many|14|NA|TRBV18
CASSPPGQAYEQYF
TGTGCCAGCTCACCCCCAGGACAAGCCTACGAGCAGTACTTC
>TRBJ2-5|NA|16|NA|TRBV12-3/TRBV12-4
CASSPWVASRQETQYF
TGTGCCAGCAGCCCGTGGGTCGCGTCTCGTCAAGAGACCCAGTATTTC
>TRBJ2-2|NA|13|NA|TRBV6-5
CASSYSHTGELFF
TGTGCCAGCAGTTACTCTCACACCGGGGAGCTGTTTTTT
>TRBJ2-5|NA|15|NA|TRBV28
CASSFRQGAQETQYF
TGTGCCAGCAGTTTCCGGCAGGGAGCTCAAGAGACCCAGTACTTC
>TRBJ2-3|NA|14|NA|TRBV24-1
CATSDRLVGDTQYF
TGTGCCACCAGTGATCGACTAGTGGGAGATACGCAGTATTTT
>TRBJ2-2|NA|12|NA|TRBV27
CASGRRTGELFF
TGTGCCAGCGGGAGGAGGACCGGGGAGCTGTTTTTT
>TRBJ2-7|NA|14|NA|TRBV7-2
CASSFDVGLYEQYF
TGTGCCAGCAGCTTCGACGTGGGACTTTACGAGCAGTACTTC
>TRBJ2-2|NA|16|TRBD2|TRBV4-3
CASSPGLAVPPGELFF
TGCGCCAGCAGCCCGGGACTAGCGGTCCCCCCCGGGGAGCTGTTTTTT
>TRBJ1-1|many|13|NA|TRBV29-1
CSVEVLRGVEAFF
TGCAGCGTTGAAGTTCTCCGGGGGGTTGAAGCTTTCTTT
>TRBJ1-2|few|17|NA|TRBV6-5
CASSYRGRGVPNYGYTF
TGTGCCAGCAGTTACCGCGGTAGAGGGGTTCCTAACTATGGCTACACCTTC
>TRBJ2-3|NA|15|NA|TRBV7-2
CASSFTIGARVTQYF
TGTGCCAGCAGCTTCACGATAGGGGCGAGGGTAACGCAGTATTTT
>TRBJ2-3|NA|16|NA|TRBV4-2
CASSQVTSGLTDTQYF
TGTGCCAGCAGCCAAGTGACATCTGGCCTCACAGATACGCAGTATTTT
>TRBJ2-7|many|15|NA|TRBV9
CASSADDTTFYEQYF
TGTGCCAGCAGCGCGGATGACACTACCTTCTACGAGCAGTACTTC
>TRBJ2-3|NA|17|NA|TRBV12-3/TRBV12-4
CASSSGGTSSSTDTQYF
TGTGCCAGCAGCAGCGGTGGGACCAGTTCTAGCACAGATACGCAGTATTTT
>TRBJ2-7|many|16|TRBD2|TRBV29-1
CSVAGLAGGNSYEQYF
TGCAGCGTCGCGGGACTAGCGGGAGGGAACTCGTACGAGCAGTACTTC
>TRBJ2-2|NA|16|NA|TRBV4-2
CASSHPTGANTGELFF
TGTGCCAGCAGCCACCCGACGGGTGCGAACACCGGGGAGCTGTTTTTT
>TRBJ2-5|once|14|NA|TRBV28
CASSSLGAKETQYF
TGTGCCAGCAGTTCCCTGGGAGCAAAAGAGACCCAGTACTTC
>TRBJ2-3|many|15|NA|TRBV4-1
CASSQDDTDWETQYF
TGCGCCAGCAGCCAAGATGACACGGACTGGGAAACGCAGTATTTT
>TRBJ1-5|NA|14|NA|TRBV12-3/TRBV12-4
CASRRSRGDQPQHF
TGTGCCAGCAGGCGGTCTAGGGGGGATCAGCCCCAGCATTTT
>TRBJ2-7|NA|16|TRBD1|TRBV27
CASSSPRDRPSYEQYF
TGTGCCAGCAGTTCCCCACGGGACAGACCCTCCTACGAGCAGTACTTC
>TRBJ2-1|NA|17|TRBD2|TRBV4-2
CASSHSLALAGAVEQFF
TGTGCCAGCAGCCACTCTCTTGCCCTAGCGGGAGCTGTTGAGCAGTTCTTC
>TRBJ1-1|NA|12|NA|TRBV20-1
CSARMGSTEAFF
TGCAGTGCTAGAATGGGGAGCACTGAAGCTTTCTTT
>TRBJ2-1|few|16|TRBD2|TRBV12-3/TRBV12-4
CASSLTSGGLRDEQFF
TGTGCCAGCAGTTTGACGTCGGGAGGACTACGCGATGAGCAGTTCTTC
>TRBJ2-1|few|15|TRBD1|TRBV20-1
CSAATTGTGYNEQFF
TGCAGTGCCGCCACCACCGGGACAGGTTACAATGAGCAGTTCTTC
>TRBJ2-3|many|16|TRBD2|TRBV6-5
CASSPGLVSQQDTQYF
TGTGCCAGCAGTCCCGGACTAGTATCGCAACAGGATACGCAGTATTTT
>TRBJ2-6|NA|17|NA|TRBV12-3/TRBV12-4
CASSLDEGFSGANVLTF
TGTGCCAGCAGTTTGGACGAGGGATTCTCTGGGGCCAACGTCCTGACTTTC
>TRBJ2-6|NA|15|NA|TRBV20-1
CSAILGGSGANVLTF
TGCAGTGCTATTCTCGGGGGCTCTGGGGCCAACGTCCTGACTTTC
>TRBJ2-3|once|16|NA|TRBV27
CVSSSPWGALADTQYF
TGTGTCAGCAGTTCACCCTGGGGGGCACTTGCAGATACGCAGTATTTT
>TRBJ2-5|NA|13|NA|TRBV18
CASSPELQETQYF
TGTGCCAGCTCACCGGAACTACAAGAGACCCAGTACTTC
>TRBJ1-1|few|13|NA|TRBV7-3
CASSLTVYTEAFF
TGTGCCAGCAGCTTAACGGTGTACACTGAAGCTTTCTTT